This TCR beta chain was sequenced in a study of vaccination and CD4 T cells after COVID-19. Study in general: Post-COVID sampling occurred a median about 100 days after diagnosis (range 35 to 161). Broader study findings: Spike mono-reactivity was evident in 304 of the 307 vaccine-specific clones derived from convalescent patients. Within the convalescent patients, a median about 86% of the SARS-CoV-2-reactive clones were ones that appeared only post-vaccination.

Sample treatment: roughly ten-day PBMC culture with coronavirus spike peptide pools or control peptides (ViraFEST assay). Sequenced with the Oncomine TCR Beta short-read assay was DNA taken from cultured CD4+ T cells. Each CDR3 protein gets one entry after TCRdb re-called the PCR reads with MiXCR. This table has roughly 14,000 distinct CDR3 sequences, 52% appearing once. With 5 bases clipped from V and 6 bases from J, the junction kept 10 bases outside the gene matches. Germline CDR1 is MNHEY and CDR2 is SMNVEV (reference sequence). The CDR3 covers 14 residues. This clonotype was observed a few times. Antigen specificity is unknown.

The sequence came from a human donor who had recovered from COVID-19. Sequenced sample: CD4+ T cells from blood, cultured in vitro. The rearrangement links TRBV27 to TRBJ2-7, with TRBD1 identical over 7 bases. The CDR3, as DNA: TGTGCCAGCAGTCCCCTCGCAGGGGGTAGCGAGCAGTACTTC. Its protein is CASSPLAGGSEQYF.